The clone carrying this T cell receptor (beta chain) was recorded only once. Trimming removed 1 base from V and 5 bases from J, with 17 bases in between. Germline CDR1 is MDHEN and CDR2 is SYDVKM. The CDR3 sequence is 16 residues long. Sequenced by immunoSEQ multiplex PCR; TCRdb stores in-frame clones only, minus some. The table records more than 95,000 clones, about 85% of them present only once. The data are from a study of blood T cell repertoires in COVID-19. Patients at the Seattle site were enrolled during active infection and followed longitudinally. The rearrangement links TRBV28 to TRBJ1-2, with D possibly being TRBD1 (5 bases). This clonotype was obtained from a woman older than 75 with COVID-19, enrolled during active disease. Material: peripheral blood. The CDR3: CASSLSAWGSEYGYTF. The CDR3 region has the DNA TGTGCCAGCAGTTTATCGGCTTGGGGCAGCGAGTATGGCTACACCTTC.